Sequencing of this T cell receptor (beta chain) was carried out in a study of T cell repertoires in cytomegalovirus infection (dated by TCRdb to the late 2010s). Concerning the study at large: Donor HLA type was relevant to the analysis, because carriage of CMV infection together with the matching HLA type was indicated by public TCR beta signatures. On the study overall, not on this receptor specifically: In the ex vivo response, HLA-C-restricted CMV-specific TCR beta clonotypes were dominant, and in two of eight donors the single most frequent clonotype came from this HLA-C-restricted group. Cumulative frequency of public TCR beta family members discriminated carriers of CMV infection plus the relevant HLA type in this cohort and an independent approximately 350-donor cohort.

From cysteine to phenylalanine, the CDR3 is 15 amino acids long. Only the CDR3 portion is preserved as DNA: 45 bases, with reading frame beginning at the first base. V loses 6 bases of germline sequence and J loses 6 bases, and the interval between the two ends is 21 bases. As encoded in the germline V gene, CDR1 is MNHEY while CDR2 is SVGEGT. TCRdb lists the instrument as Illumina HiSeq 1500. TCRdb trimmed the raw reads at Q25, called clones with MiXCR and kept productive beta chains. Identical CDR3 protein sequences are pooled into one entry, listed with their most common genes and DNA. In all, the sample holds over 150,000 distinct CDR3 sequences, and 15% to 20% of those were seen once. The ten largest clones take up approximately 26% of the sample. This clonotype has more than one count but fewer than ten. Its antigen is not yet known. Per-base quality was not reported, and no clone a single base away is much larger than it.

Material: CD8+ T cells from PBMCs. This receptor was taken from a human donor in good health (CMV status not recorded). Some clones in this sample may be carry-over from other donors' samples. This chain is built from TRBV6-2 or TRBV6-3 and TRBJ2-7; too little of a D gene remains to name it. The bases are TGTGCCAGCAGAAATACAGAGGTGAGGCTTTTCGAGCAGTACTTC. Translated, it reads CASRNTEVRLFEQYF.